This TCR beta chain was identified in a study of T cell responses to AZD1222 COVID-19 vaccine. Study-level results: Females outnumbered males among donors, who were mostly white British; clonal diversity was possibly underestimated.

Germline-derived CDR1 and CDR2 are SGHRS and YFSETQ. The V gene lost 4 bases and the J gene lost 0 bases, with 14 bases spanning the gap. CDR3 length: 15 amino acids. Comment on this clone: Its matching antigen is unknown.

TCRdb keeps only in-frame clones here, not all; method: immunoSEQ multiplex PCR. The sample includes around 120,000 clones, 85% to 90% of them seen just once. The gene calls are TRBV5-1 and TRBJ2-7; the D gene is possibly TRBD2 (6 bases). Material: peripheral blood, obtained on day 0 of AZD1222 vaccination. This clonotype originated in an adult in good health. CDR3 residues: CASSASRAGSYEQYF. Written as DNA, the CDR3 is TGCGCCAGCAGCGCCTCCCGAGCGGGCTCCTACGAGCAGTACTTC.